The 4 T cell receptor beta chains below all came from one sample that was sequenced in a study of early stage breast cancer tumors. Data came from immunoSEQ multiplex PCR; TCRdb stores just in-frame clones and leaves some out. The table records about 58,000 clones, about 80% of them present only once. The sample taken for sequencing was blood. The source of these receptors is a person aged 30 to 39 with breast cancer.

The chain recombines TRBV5-1 with TRBJ2-3, with a tentative D call TRBD2 (5 bases). CDR3 size: 15 residues. CDR1 and CDR2 from the germline V gene are SGHRS and YFSETQ. V was clipped by 2 bases and J by 2 bases, with 12 bases between them. CDR3 DNA sequence: TGCGCCAGCAGCTTAGGTAATAGCGCCACAGATACGCAGTATTTT. It encodes CASSLGNSATDTQYF.

The V gene is TRBV4-1, the J gene TRBJ2-3, with a weak D call TRBD2 (5 bases). Trimming stripped 2 bases from V and 10 bases from J, with 13 bases between. CDR1 MGHRA and CDR2 YSYEKL come from the germline V gene. CDR3 size: 13 residues. Written as DNA, the CDR3 is TGCGCCAGCAGCCAATCAGGATCAGCGGCGCAGTATTTT. It encodes CASSQSGSAAQYF.

The CDR3 protein is CASSWGAFASYEQYF. DNA of the CDR3: TGTGCCAGCAGTTGGGGAGCTTTCGCCTCCTACGAGCAGTACTTC. The rearrangement links TRBV27 to TRBJ2-7; D possibly corresponds to TRBD2 (5 bases). Trimming shortened V by 4 bases and J by 0 bases, and 13 bases separated the two germline ends. The germline gives CDR1 MNHEY, CDR2 SMNVEV (reference sequence). The CDR3 is 15 residues long.

In its sample, this clone was seen once. V gene TRBV15 combines with J gene TRBJ1-1; D not resolved. Deletions cut 0 bases from V and 0 bases from J, with 8 bases between. Germline V lookup: CDR1 LNHNV, CDR2 YYDKDF (reference sequence). The CDR3 runs 15 residues. The CDR3 nucleotides are TGTGCCACCAGCAGAGAAATAGCATTGAACACTGAAGCTTTCTTT. Translating gives CATSREIALNTEAFF.